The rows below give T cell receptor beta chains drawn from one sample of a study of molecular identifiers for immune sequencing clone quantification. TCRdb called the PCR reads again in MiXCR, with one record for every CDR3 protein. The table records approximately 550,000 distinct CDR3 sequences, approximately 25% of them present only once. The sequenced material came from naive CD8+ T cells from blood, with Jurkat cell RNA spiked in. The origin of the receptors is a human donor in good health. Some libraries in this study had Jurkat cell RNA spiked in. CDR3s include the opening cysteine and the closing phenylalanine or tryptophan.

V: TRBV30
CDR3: CAWSVLEGYTEAFF

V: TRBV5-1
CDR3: CASSLEAGGFADTQYF

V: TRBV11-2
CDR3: CASSLLAGETGIQYF

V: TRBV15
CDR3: CATSRDLGTQETQYF

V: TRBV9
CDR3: CASSFSGRDTGELFF

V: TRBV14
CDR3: CASSQAGLPITGELFF

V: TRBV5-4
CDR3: CASSSRDRAPSLSYEQYF

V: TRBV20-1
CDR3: CSATDRSSSYEQYF

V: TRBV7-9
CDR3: CASTTTEETGELFF

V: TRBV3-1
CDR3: CASSQRPGQGALSYEQYF

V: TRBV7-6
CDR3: CASSQNEVFSTDTQYF

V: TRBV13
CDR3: CASSQTHALNTEAFF

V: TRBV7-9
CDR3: CASSLVDSGNNGYTF

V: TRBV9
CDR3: CASSKPQGRAGANVLTF

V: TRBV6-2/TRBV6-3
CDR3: CASSYGGLNGYTF

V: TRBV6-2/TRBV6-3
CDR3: CASSYSFPGARNTEAFF

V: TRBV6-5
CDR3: CASSYGTGGPSGANVLTF

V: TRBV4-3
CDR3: CASSQVWQGGYNEQFF

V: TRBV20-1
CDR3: CSAVTLAESTDTQYF

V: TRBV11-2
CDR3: CASSYGTGYGHTF

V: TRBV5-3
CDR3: CASLGRTEELFF